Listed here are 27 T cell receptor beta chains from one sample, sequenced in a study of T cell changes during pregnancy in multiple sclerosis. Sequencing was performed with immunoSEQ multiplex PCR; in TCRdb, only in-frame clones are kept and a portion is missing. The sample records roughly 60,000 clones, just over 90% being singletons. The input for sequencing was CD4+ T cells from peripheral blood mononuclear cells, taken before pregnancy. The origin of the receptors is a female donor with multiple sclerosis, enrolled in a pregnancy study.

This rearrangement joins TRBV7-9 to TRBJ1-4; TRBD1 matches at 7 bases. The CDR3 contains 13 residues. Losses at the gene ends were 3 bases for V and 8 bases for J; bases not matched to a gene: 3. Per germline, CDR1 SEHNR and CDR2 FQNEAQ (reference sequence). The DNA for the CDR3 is TGTGCCAGCAGCTTCCCGGACAGGGAAAAACTGTTTTTT. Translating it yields CASSFPDREKLFF.

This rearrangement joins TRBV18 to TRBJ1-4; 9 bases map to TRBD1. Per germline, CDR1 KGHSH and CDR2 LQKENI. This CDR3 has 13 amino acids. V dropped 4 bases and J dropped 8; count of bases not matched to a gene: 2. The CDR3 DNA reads TGTGCCAGCTCACTGGGACAGGGCGAAAAACTGTTTTTT. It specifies CASSLGQGEKLFF.

The CDR3 DNA follows: TGTGCCAGCAGTGACTCTGGGGTCGGTTTAGCGAGGATCCATGAGCAGTTCTTC. Residues: CASSDSGVGLARIHEQFF. The chain combines TRBV6-4 with TRBJ2-1, with TRBD2 as a possible D gene (5 bases). Trimming stripped 0 bases from V and 8 bases from J, with 23 bases between. CDR1 is MRHNA and CDR2 is SNTAGT in the germline V gene. The CDR3 is 18 residues long.

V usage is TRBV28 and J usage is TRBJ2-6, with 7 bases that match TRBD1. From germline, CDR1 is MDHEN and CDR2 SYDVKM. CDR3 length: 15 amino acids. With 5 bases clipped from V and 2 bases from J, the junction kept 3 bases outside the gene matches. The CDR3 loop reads CASSATGAGANVLTF. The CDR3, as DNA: TGTGCCAGCAGTGCAACAGGGGCTGGGGCCAACGTCCTGACTTTC.

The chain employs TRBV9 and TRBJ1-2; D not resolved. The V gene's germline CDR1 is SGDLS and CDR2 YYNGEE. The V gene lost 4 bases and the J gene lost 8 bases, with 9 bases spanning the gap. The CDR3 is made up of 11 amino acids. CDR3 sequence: CASSTDHGYTF. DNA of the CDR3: TGTGCCAGCAGCACAGATCACGGCTACACCTTC. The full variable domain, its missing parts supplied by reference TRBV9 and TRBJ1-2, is DSGVTQTPKHLITATGQRVTLRCSPRSGDLSVYWYQQSLDQGLQFLIQYYNGEERAKGNILERFSAQQFPDLHSELNLSSLELGDSALYFCASSTDHGYTFGSGTRLTVV.

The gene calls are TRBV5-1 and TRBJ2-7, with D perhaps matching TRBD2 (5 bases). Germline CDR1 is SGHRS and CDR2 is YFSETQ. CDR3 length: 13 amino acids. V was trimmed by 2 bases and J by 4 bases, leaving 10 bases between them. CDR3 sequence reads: CASSFEGKYEQYF. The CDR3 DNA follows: TGCGCCAGCAGCTTTGAGGGAAAATACGAGCAGTACTTC.

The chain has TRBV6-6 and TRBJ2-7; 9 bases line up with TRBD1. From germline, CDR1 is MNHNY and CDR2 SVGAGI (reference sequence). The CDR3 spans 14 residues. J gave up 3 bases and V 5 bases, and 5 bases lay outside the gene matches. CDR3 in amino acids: CASSRGQGSYEQYF. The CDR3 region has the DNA TGTGCCAGCAGTCGCGGACAGGGGAGCTACGAGCAGTACTTC.

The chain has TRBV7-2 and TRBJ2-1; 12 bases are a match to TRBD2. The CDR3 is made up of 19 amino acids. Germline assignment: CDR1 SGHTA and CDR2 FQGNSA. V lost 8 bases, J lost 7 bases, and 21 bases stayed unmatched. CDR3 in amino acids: CASDKAGLAGGPGVNEQFF. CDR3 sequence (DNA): TGTGCCAGCGACAAGGCGGGGCTAGCGGGAGGGCCAGGGGTGAATGAGCAGTTCTTC.

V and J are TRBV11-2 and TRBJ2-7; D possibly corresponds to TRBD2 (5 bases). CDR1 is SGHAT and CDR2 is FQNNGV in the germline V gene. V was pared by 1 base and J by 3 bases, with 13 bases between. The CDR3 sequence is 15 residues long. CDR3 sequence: CASSLGPAAFYEQYF. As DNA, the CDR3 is TGTGCCAGCAGCTTAGGCCCAGCGGCGTTCTACGAGCAGTACTTC.

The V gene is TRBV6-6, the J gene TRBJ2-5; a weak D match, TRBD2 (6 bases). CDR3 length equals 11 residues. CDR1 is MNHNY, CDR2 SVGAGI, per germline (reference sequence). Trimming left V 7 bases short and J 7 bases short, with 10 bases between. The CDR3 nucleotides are TGTGCCAGCACCCTCGGGGGGACCCAGTACTTC. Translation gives CASTLGGTQYF.

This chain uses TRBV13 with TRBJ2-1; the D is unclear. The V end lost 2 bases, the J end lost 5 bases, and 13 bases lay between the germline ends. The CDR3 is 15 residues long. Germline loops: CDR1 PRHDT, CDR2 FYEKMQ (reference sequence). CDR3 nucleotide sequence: TGTGCCAGCAGCTTATCTCTAGTCGGCGACAATGAGCAGTTCTTC. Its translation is CASSLSLVGDNEQFF.

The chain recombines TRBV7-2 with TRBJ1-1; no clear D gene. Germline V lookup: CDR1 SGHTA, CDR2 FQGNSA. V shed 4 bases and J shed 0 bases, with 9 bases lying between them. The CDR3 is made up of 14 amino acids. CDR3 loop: CASSSHSMNTEAFF. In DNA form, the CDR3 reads TGTGCCAGCAGCTCCCACAGCATGAACACTGAAGCTTTCTTT.

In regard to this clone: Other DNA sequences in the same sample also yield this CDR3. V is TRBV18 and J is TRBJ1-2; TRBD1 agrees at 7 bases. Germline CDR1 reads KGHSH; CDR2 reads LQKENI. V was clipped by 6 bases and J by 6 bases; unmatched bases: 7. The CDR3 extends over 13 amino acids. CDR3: CASSILQGNGYTF. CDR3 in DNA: TGTGCCAGCTCGATATTACAGGGGAATGGCTACACCTTC.

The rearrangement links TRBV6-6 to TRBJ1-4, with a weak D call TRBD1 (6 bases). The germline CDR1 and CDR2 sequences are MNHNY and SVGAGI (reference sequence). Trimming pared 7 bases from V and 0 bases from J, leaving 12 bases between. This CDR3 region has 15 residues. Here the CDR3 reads CASTKGGPTNEKLFF. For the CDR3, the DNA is TGTGCCAGCACCAAAGGGGGACCAACTAATGAAAAACTGTTTTTT.

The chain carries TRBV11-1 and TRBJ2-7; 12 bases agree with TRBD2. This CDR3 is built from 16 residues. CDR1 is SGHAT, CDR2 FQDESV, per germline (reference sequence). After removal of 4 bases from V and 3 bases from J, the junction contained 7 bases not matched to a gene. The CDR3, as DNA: TGTGCCAGCAGCTCGAGACTAGCGGGAGCTTACTACGAGCAGTACTTC. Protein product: CASSSRLAGAYYEQYF. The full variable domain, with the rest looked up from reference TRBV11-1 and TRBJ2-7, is EAEVAQSPRYKITEKSQAVAFWCDPISGHATLYWYRQILGQGPELLVQFQDESVVDDSQLPKDRFSAERLKGVDSTLKIQPAELGDSAMYLCASSSRLAGAYYEQYFGPGTRLTVT.

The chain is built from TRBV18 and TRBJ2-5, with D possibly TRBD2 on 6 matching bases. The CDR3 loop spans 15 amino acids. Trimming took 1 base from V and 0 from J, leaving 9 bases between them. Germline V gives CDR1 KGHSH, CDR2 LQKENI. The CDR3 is CASSPRPSDQETQYF. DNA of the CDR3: TGTGCCAGCTCACCACGCCCTAGCGACCAAGAGACCCAGTACTTC.

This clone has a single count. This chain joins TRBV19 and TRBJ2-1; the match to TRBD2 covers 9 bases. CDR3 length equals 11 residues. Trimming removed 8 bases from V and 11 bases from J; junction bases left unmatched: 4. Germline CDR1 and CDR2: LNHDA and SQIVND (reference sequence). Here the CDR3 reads CASHLAGKQFF. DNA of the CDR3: TGTGCCAGTCACCTAGCGGGGAAGCAGTTCTTC.

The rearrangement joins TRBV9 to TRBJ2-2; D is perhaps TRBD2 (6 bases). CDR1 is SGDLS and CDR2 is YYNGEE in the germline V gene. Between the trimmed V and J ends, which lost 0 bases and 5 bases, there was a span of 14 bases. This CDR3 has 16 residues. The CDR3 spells CASSVGRERWTGELFF. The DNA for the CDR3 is TGTGCCAGCAGCGTAGGGCGGGAACGGTGGACCGGGGAGCTGTTTTTT.

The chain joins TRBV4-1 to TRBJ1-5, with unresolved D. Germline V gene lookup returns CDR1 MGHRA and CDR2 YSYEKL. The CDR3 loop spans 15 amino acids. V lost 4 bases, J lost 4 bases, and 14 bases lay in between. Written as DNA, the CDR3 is TGCGCCAGCAGCCCCTTGGGAGGGTTGAATCAGCCCCAGCATTTT. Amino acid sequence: CASSPLGGLNQPQHF.

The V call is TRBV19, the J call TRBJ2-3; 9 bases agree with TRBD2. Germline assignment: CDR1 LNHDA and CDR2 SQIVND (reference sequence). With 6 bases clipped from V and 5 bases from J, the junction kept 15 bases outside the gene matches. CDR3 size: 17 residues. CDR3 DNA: TGTGCCAGTAGCTCAGGGGGTAGCGGGAGACTGGGAGATACGCAGTATTTT. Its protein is CASSSGGSGRLGDTQYF. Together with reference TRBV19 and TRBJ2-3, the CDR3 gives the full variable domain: DGGITQSPKYLFRKEGQNVTLSCEQNLNHDAMYWYRQDPGQGLRLIYYSQIVNDFQKGDIAEGYSVSREKKESFPLTVTSAQKNPTAFYLCASSSGGSGRLGDTQYFGPGTRLTVL.

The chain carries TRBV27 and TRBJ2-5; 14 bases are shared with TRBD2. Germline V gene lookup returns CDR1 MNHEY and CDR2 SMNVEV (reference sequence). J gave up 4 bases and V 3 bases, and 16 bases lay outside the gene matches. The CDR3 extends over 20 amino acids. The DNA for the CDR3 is TGTGCCAGCAGTTTGTGGGGAACCGGGACTAGCGGGAGAAGCCGAGAGACCCAGTACTTC. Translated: CASSLWGTGTSGRSRETQYF.

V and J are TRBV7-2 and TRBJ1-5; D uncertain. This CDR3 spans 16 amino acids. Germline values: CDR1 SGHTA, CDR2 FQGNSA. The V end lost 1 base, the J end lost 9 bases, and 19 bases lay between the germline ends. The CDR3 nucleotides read TGTGCCAGCAGCTTAGGAGTAGGGCGGGGTCAAGGGCCCCAGCATTTT. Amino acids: CASSLGVGRGQGPQHF.

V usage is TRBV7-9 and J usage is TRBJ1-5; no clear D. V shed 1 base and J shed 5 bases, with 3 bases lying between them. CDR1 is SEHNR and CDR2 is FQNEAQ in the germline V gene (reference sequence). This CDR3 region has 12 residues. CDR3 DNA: TGTGCCAGCAGCTTAGTAGATCAGCCCCAGCATTTT. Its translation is CASSLVDQPQHF.

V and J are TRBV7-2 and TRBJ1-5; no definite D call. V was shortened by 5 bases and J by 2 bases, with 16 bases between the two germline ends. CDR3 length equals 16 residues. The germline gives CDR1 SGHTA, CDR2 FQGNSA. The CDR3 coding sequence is TGTGCCAGCAGCCGCGGATGGGGAGAGGGCAATCAGCCCCAGCATTTT. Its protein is CASSRGWGEGNQPQHF. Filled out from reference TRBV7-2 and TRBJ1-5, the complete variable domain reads GAGVSQSPSNKVTEKGKDVELRCDPISGHTALYWYRQSLGQGLEFLIYFQGNSAPDKSGLPSDRFSAERTGGSVSTLTIQRTQQEDSAVYLCASSRGWGEGNQPQHFGDGTRLSIL.

In nucleotides, the CDR3 is TGTGCCAGTAGCAACTTACAGGGTAGAGGCTCTGGGGCCAACGTCCTGACTTTC. Encoded protein: CASSNLQGRGSGANVLTF. The rearrangement joins TRBV19 to TRBJ2-6; D is possibly TRBD1 (6 bases). V lost 6 bases to trimming and J lost 0 bases, with 18 bases between them. This CDR3 is built from 18 residues. CDR1 is LNHDA, CDR2 SQIVND, per germline (reference sequence).

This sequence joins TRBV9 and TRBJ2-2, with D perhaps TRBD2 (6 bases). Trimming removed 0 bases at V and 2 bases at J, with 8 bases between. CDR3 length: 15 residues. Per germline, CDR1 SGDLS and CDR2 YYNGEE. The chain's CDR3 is CASSVGDSNTGELFF. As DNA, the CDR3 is TGTGCCAGCAGCGTAGGGGACTCCAACACCGGGGAGCTGTTTTTT.

CDR3 protein: CASSLGDYSETQYF. In DNA, the CDR3 is TGCGCCAGCAGCTTGGGGGACTATTCAGAGACCCAGTACTTC. The chain carries TRBV5-1 and TRBJ2-5, with 7 bases aligning to TRBD2. The CDR3 has 14 residues. CDR1 and CDR2 from the germline V gene are SGHRS and YFSETQ. Germline trimming cut 0 bases from V and 4 bases from J; bases unmatched to any gene: 3.